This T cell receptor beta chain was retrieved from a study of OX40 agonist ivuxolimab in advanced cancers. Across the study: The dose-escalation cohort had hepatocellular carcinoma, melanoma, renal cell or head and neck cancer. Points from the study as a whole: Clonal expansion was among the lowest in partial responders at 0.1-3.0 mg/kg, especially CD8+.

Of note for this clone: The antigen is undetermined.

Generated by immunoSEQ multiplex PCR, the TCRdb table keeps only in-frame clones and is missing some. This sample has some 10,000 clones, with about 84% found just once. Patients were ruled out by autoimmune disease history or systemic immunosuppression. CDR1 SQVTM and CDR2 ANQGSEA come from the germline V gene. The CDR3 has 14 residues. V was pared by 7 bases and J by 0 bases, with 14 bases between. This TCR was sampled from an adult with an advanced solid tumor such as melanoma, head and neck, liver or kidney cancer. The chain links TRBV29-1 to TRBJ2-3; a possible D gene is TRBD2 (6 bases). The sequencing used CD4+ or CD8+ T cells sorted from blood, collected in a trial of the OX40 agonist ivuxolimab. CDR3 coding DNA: TGCAGCGAGAGGGCCGGGACTAGCACAGATACGCAGTATTTT. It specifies CSERAGTSTDTQYF.